The T cell receptor beta chain under discussion was sequenced for a study of cytomegalovirus exposure and HLA in healthy donors. Turning to the study itself: The platform used for the approximately 130 validation repertoires matched that of the approximately 670 first-cohort repertoires, a later analysis reported.

Sequencing used immunoSEQ multiplex PCR; TCRdb keeps in-frame clones, though not all of them. The table has fewer than 400,000 clones, approximately 91% seen once; the top ten hold about 0.96%. V shed 2 bases and J 5 bases; nucleotides not matched to a gene: 12. CDR3 length equals 17 residues. Germline CDR1 MNHEY, CDR2 SMNVEV (reference sequence). The sample holds one count of this clone. The chain links TRBV27 to TRBJ2-5, with 9 bases matching TRBD1. The sample comprised PBMCs. This clonotype was sampled from a man aged 25-45 years in good health and CMV-seronegative. As DNA, the CDR3 is TGTGCCAGCAGTTTAGATCCGGACAGGGGTTCACGGGAGACCCAGTACTTC. Protein sequence: CASSLDPDRGSRETQYF.